This is a list of T cell receptor beta chains from one sample in a study of blood T cell repertoires in COVID-19. Only in-frame clones appear in the TCRdb table, and some are missing; sequencing was by immunoSEQ multiplex PCR. The sample lists about 210,000 clones, approximately 82% occurring once. Material for sequencing was peripheral blood. These TCRs come from a man aged 50 or older with active or convalescent COVID-19. Each CDR3 is given with its conserved first and last residue. D genes are given only for firm matches. Clone size appears in some rows only: once, few, many, or a class for an expanded clone.

>NA|TRBJ1-1|15|TRBV30|NA
TGTGCTGTGACGGGAGAGGGGACGGGGAGCACTGAAGCTTTCTTT
CAVTGEGTGSTEAFF
>NA|TRBJ1-2|14|TRBV7-8|NA
TGTGCCAGCAGCTTTGACAGGCAGAACTATGGCTACACCTTC
CASSFDRQNYGYTF
>TRBD2|TRBJ2-2|15|TRBV6-5|NA
TGTGCCAGCAGTTACGTGGCGGGAGGACACGGGGAGCTGTTTTTT
CASSYVAGGHGELFF
>TRBD1|TRBJ2-5|15|TRBV7-6|NA
TGTGCCAGCAGCTTCGGGACAGGGCACCAAGAGACCCAGTACTTC
CASSFGTGHQETQYF
>TRBD1|TRBJ1-2|15|TRBV9|NA
TGTGCCAGCAGCGCAAACAGGGGAGGAGACTATGGCTACACCTTC
CASSANRGGDYGYTF
>NA|TRBJ2-4|13|TRBV5-1|NA
TGCGCCAGCAGCTTTTCAGGGAACGGCATTCAGTACTTC
CASSFSGNGIQYF
>NA|TRBJ2-1|16|TRBV6-2/TRBV6-3|NA
TGTGCCAGCAACCCTGACATACCGAGTTCCTACAATGAGCAGTTCTTC
CASNPDIPSSYNEQFF
>NA|TRBJ1-3|14|TRBV9|NA
TGTGCCAGCAGCGTAGGGGCATTTGGAAACACCATATATTTT
CASSVGAFGNTIYF
>TRBD1|TRBJ1-2|13|TRBV2|NA
TGTGCCAGCCTTGACAGGGATGGGGGTGGCTACACCTTC
CASLDRDGGGYTF
>TRBD1|TRBJ1-1|17|TRBV4-1|few
TGCGCCAGCAGCCAAGGGGGGATGACAGGGGGCTACACTGAAGCTTTCTTT
CASSQGGMTGGYTEAFF
>NA|TRBJ2-7|12|TRBV5-6|NA
TGTGCCAGCAGTTCAGACAGCTACGAGCAGTACTTC
CASSSDSYEQYF
>NA|TRBJ2-1|16|TRBV3-1/TRBV3-2|once
TGTGCCAGCAGCCAAGAAGGCGGGTGGAGGTACAATGAGCAGTTCTTC
CASSQEGGWRYNEQFF
>NA|TRBJ1-1|12|TRBV5-4|NA
TGTGCCAGCAGCTTCCCAGGTACTGAAGCTTTCTTT
CASSFPGTEAFF
>NA|TRBJ2-1|12|TRBV7-2|few
TGTGCCAGCAGCCCATCCCGCGGGGAGCAGTTCTTC
CASSPSRGEQFF
>NA|TRBJ1-5|14|TRBV5-5|once
TGTGCCAGCAGCCCAGGCCCGGGCAATCAGCCCCAGCATTTT
CASSPGPGNQPQHF
>TRBD1|TRBJ1-2|12|TRBV7-8|NA
TGTGCCAGCAGCCAACAGGGGTACGGCTACACCTTC
CASSQQGYGYTF
>TRBD1|TRBJ1-3|16|TRBV5-1|NA
TGCGCCAGCAGCTCAACTCCGGGACAGGGTGAAAACACCATATATTTT
CASSSTPGQGENTIYF
>NA|TRBJ1-2|12|TRBV6-2/TRBV6-3|NA
TGTGCCAGCAGTTACCCCGGGTACGGCTACACCTTC
CASSYPGYGYTF
>NA|TRBJ2-7|12|TRBV5-6|NA
TGTGCCAGCAGCTTAGGGGCGTACGAGCAGTACTTC
CASSLGAYEQYF
>NA|TRBJ2-7|16|TRBV5-1|NA
TGCGCCAGCAGCTCAGGACAAAACCCGGCTTACTACGAGCAGTACTTC
CASSSGQNPAYYEQYF
>TRBD2|TRBJ2-3|15|TRBV10-2|NA
TGCGCCAGCAGTGTCCTAGCGGGAGCTACAGATACGCAGTATTTT
CASSVLAGATDTQYF
>TRBD1|TRBJ1-1|15|TRBV5-1|once
TGCGCCAGCAGCTTTGTAGAGGGGGCGCGCACTGAAGCTTTCTTT
CASSFVEGARTEAFF
>NA|TRBJ1-4|14|TRBV25-1|NA
TGTGCCAGCAGTGAAGCCGTAGGGAGGGAAAAACTGTTTTTT
CASSEAVGREKLFF
>TRBD2|TRBJ2-7|15|TRBV3-1/TRBV3-2|NA
TGTGCCAGCAGCCAAGGTCTAGCGGGCCGATACGAGCAGTACTTC
CASSQGLAGRYEQYF
>TRBD1|TRBJ2-7|14|TRBV5-6|NA
TGTGCCAGCAGCTTTACAGGGGGGTCTTCCGAGCAGTACTTC
CASSFTGGSSEQYF
>NA|TRBJ1-3|16|TRBV7-2|NA
TGTGCCAGCAGAAATAAACCGGGACACAACGGAAACACCATATATTTT
CASRNKPGHNGNTIYF
>NA|TRBJ1-3|13|TRBV30|NA
TGTGCCTGGAGTCGTGGAGAGAGAAACACCATATATTTT
CAWSRGERNTIYF
>NA|TRBJ1-2|16|TRBV9|NA
TGTGCCAGCAGCGTAGACCTCCCCGGCAGGGGCTATGGCTACACCTTC
CASSVDLPGRGYGYTF
>NA|TRBJ1-1|15|TRBV4-3|NA
TGCGCCAGCAGCCAAGATTCGCAGGCGAACACTGAAGCTTTCTTT
CASSQDSQANTEAFF
>NA|TRBJ1-5|14|TRBV5-1|NA
TGCGCCAGCAGTCTAGACAGCGAAGGTCAGCCCCAGCATTTT
CASSLDSEGQPQHF
>NA|TRBJ2-1|15|TRBV7-9|NA
TGTGCCAGCAGCTTAGGAGGTCTCTACAACAATGAGCAGTTCTTC
CASSLGGLYNNEQFF
>TRBD1|TRBJ2-7|14|TRBV5-1|NA
TGCGCCAGCGCACCGGGACAGGGGTCGTTGGAGCAGTACTTC
CASAPGQGSLEQYF
>NA|TRBJ2-1|15|TRBV28|NA
TGTGCCAGCAGCAGTACTGGGAGCTCCTACAATGAGCAGTTCTTC
CASSSTGSSYNEQFF
>NA|TRBJ1-1|14|TRBV13|NA
TGTGCCAGCAGCTTAGGGACTTTGAACACTGAAGCTTTCTTT
CASSLGTLNTEAFF
>TRBD1|TRBJ2-4|15|TRBV6-2/TRBV6-3|NA
TGTGCCAGCAGTTACATGGTGTCAGGGGGCAACATTCAGTACTTC
CASSYMVSGGNIQYF
>TRBD1|TRBJ1-2|14|TRBV5-6|NA
TGTGCCAGCAGCCCGGGACAGGGCGGCTATGGCTACACCTTC
CASSPGQGGYGYTF
>NA|TRBJ1-1|15|TRBV9|NA
TGTGCCAGCAGCTCTGGGGCGGTCATGAACACTGAAGCTTTCTTT
CASSSGAVMNTEAFF
>NA|TRBJ2-5|14|TRBV4-3|NA
TGCGCCAGCAGCCAAGAAGGTAGCTTAGCGACCCAGTACTTC
CASSQEGSLATQYF
>TRBD1|TRBJ2-7|15|TRBV28|NA
TGTGCCAGCAGTCCTATGACAGGGACCTCCTACGAGCAGTACTTC
CASSPMTGTSYEQYF
>TRBD1|TRBJ2-7|15|TRBV6-6|NA
TGTGCCAGCAGTTCCCAAGGAACAGGGGACTACGAGCAGTACTTC
CASSSQGTGDYEQYF
>TRBD1|TRBJ1-5|14|TRBV19|NA
TGTGCCAGTAAAGTACAGGGGCCCCATCAGCCCCAGCATTTT
CASKVQGPHQPQHF
>TRBD1|TRBJ1-5|16|TRBV6-2/TRBV6-3|NA
TGTGCCAGCAGTTACTCGACAGGGATGAGCAATCAGCCCCAGCATTTT
CASSYSTGMSNQPQHF
>NA|TRBJ2-7|15|TRBV19|NA
TGTGCCAGTAGGTCGCGGGACGCAGACTTCTACGAGCAGTACTTC
CASRSRDADFYEQYF
>TRBD1|TRBJ2-1|15|TRBV10-1|NA
TGCGCCAGCAGTGAGTCGGGACAGGGGGACAATGAGCAGTTCTTC
CASSESGQGDNEQFF
>NA|TRBJ2-3|11|TRBV20-1|NA
TGCAGTGCTGGACTGACAGATACGCAGTATTTT
CSAGLTDTQYF
>NA|TRBJ1-1|15|TRBV6-1|many
TGTGCCAGCAGTGAAAACGGGCTGGTGGGGGGTCAAGCTTTCTTT
CASSENGLVGGQAFF
>NA|TRBJ1-4|13|TRBV6-5|NA
TGTGCCAGCGGGCAAACAACTAATGAAAAACTGTTTTTT
CASGQTTNEKLFF
>TRBD1|TRBJ1-1|13|TRBV30|NA
TGTGCCTGGAGTCGACAGGGGTACACTGAAGCTTTCTTT
CAWSRQGYTEAFF
>TRBD2|TRBJ2-7|12|TRBV19|NA
TGTGCCAGTAAGGGAGGGACCTACGAGCAGTACTTC
CASKGGTYEQYF
>TRBD2|TRBJ2-1|15|TRBV13|NA
TGTGCCAGCAGCTCACTAGCGGGGAAATACAATGAGCAGTTCTTC
CASSSLAGKYNEQFF
>NA|TRBJ1-1|13|TRBV19|NA
TGTGCCAGTAGTCTTCAACGAGGCACTGAAGCTTTCTTT
CASSLQRGTEAFF
>NA|TRBJ1-6|16|TRBV27|NA
TGTGCCAGCAGTTTACTTGGGGGGGCCGGTAATTCACCCCTCCACTTT
CASSLLGGAGNSPLHF
>TRBD2|TRBJ2-7|15|TRBV2|NA
TGTGCCAGCAGCCGCGGACTAGCGGGGGCCTACGAGCAGTACTTC
CASSRGLAGAYEQYF
>NA|TRBJ2-3|14|TRBV7-9|NA
TGTGCCAGCAGTCCCTCAAGAGGGGGAGATACGCAGTATTTT
CASSPSRGGDTQYF
>NA|TRBJ2-1|13|TRBV9|NA
TGTGCCAGCAGCCCCCGGGGCTACAATGAGCAGTTCTTC
CASSPRGYNEQFF
>NA|TRBJ2-2|13|TRBV7-9|NA
TGTGCCAGCAGGGACTGGGACACCGGGGAGCTGTTTTTT
CASRDWDTGELFF
>TRBD1|TRBJ1-1|15|TRBV3-1/TRBV3-2|NA
TGTGCCAGCAGCCAAACCTCGACAGGGGGCACTGAAGCTTTCTTT
CASSQTSTGGTEAFF